One T cell receptor (beta chain) is described in this entry. This entry is derived from a study of synovial regulatory T cells in juvenile arthritis. Looking at the study overall: A handful of patients were on methotrexate and three were untreated.

This table comes from immunoSEQ multiplex PCR, and its TCRdb copy is limited to in-frame clones, with some not included. The sample includes more than 7,500 clones. Patients were aged median 11.6 years with disease lasting median around 7 years. The germline V gene encodes CDR1 MDHEN and CDR2 SYDVKM. The CDR3 length is 11 residues. DNA is not recorded here. The sequence derives from a donor aged 2-35 years with juvenile idiopathic arthritis. The rearrangement joins TRBV28 to TRBJ1-1. The sequenced material came from Treg cells from blood. As for subset: remaining (HLA-DR-negative) circulating blood Treg cells. This CDR3 is CASSFESEAFF.